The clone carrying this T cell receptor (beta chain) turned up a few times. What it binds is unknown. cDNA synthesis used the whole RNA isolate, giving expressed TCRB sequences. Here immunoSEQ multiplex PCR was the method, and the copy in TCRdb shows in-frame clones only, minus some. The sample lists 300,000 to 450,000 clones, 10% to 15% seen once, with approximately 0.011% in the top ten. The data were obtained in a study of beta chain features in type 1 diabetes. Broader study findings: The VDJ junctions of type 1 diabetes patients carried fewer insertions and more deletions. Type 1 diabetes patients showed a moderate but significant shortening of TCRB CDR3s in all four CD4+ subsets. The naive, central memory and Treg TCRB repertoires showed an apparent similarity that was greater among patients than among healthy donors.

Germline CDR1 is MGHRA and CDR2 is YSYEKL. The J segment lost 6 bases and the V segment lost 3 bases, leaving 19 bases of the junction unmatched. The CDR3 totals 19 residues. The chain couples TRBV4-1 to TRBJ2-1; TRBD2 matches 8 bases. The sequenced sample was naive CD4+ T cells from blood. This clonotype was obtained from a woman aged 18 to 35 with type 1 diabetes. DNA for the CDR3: TGCGCCAGCAGCCATACACCCGGGTTTGCGGGAGGCGACCTCAATGAGCAGTTCTTC. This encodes CASSHTPGFAGGDLNEQFF.